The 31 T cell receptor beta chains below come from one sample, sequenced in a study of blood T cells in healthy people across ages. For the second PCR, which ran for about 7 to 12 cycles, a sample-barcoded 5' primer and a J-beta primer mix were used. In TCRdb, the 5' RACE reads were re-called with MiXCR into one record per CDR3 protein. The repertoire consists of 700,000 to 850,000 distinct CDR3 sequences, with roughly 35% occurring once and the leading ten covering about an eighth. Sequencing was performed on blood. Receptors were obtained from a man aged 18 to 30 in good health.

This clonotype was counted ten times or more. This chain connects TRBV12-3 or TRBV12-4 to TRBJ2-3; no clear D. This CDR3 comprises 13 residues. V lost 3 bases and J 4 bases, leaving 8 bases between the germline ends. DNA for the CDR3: TGTGCCAGCAGTTTGGGGTACGCAGATACGCAGTATTTT. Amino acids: CASSLGYADTQYF.

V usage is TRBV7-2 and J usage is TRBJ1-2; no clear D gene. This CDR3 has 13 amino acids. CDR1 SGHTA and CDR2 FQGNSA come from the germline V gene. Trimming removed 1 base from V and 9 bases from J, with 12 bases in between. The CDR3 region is CASSLGSGSRYTF. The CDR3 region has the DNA TGTGCCAGCAGCTTAGGATCGGGGTCTCGCTACACCTTC.

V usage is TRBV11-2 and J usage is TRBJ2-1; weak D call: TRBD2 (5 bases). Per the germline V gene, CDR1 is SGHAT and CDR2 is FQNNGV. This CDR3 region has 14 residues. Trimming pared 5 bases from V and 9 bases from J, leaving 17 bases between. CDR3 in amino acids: CASSQEVGEGEQFF. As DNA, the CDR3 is TGTGCCAGCAGCCAAGAGGTGGGAGAGGGTGAGCAGTTCTTC. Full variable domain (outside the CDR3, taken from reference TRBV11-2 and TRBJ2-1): EAGVAQSPRYKIIEKRQSVAFWCNPISGHATLYWYQQILGQGPKLLIQFQNNGVVDDSQLPKDRFSAERLKGVDSTLKIQPAKLEDSAVYLCASSQEVGEGEQFFGPGTRLTVL.

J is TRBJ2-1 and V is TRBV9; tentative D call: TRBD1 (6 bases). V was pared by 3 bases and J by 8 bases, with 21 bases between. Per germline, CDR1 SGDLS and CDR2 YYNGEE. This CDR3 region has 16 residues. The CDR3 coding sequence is TGTGCCAGCAGCGCCACCCCGCAGGGGACACAGCATGAGCAGTTCTTC. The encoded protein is CASSATPQGTQHEQFF.

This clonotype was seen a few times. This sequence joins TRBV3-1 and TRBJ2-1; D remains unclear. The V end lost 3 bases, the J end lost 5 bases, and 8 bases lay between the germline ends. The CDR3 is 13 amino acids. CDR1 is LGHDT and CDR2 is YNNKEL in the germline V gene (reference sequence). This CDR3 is CASSQAVNNEQFF. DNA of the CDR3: TGTGCCAGCAGCCAGGCGGTGAACAATGAGCAGTTCTTC.

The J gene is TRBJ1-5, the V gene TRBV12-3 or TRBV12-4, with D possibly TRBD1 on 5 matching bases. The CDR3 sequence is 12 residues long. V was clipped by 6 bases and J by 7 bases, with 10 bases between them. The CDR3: CASSGDGQPQHF. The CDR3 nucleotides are TGTGCCAGCAGCGGGGACGGGCAGCCCCAGCATTTT.

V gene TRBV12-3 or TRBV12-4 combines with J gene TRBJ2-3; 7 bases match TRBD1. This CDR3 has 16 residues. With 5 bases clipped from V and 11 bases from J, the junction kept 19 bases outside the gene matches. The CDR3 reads CASSLRGQQAADVQYF. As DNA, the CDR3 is TGTGCCAGCAGTCTACGGGGACAGCAGGCGGCAGATGTGCAGTATTTT.

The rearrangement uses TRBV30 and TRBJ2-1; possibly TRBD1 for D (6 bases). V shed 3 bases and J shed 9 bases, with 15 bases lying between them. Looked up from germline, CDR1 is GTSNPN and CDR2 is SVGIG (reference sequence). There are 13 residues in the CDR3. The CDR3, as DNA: TGTGCCTGGAGGGCCGGACAGTTCGGTGAGCAGTTCTTC. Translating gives CAWRAGQFGEQFF. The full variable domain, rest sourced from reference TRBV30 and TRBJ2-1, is SQTIHQWPATLVQPVGSPLSLECTVEGTSNPNLYWYRQAAGRGLQLLFYSVGIGQISSEVPQNLSASRPQDRQFILSSKKLLLSDSGFYLCAWRAGQFGEQFFGPGTRLTVL.

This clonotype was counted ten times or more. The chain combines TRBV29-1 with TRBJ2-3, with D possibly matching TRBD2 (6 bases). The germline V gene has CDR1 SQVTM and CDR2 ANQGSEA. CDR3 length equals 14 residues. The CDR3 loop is CSSGSTEPTDTQYF. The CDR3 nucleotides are TGCAGTAGCGGCTCTACCGAACCCACAGATACGCAGTATTTT.

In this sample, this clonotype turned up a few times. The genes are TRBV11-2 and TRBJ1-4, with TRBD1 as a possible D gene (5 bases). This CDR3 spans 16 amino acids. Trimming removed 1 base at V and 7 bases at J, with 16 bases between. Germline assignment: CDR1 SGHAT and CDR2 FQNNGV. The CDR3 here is CASSLVVPDKVEKLFF. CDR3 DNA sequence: TGTGCCAGCAGCTTAGTCGTTCCGGACAAGGTTGAAAAACTGTTTTTT.

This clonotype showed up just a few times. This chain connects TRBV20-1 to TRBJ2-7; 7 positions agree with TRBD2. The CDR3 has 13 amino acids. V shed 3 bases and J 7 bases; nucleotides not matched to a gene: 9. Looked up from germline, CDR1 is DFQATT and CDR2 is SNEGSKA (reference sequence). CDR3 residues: CSARRTSSNEQYF. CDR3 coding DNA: TGCAGTGCTAGGAGGACTAGTTCGAATGAGCAGTACTTC.

Here the CDR3 reads CASSYGGQGSQPQHF. The CDR3 DNA reads as TGTGCCAGCAGTTACGGGGGGCAGGGCAGTCAGCCCCAGCATTTT. V usage is TRBV12-3 or TRBV12-4 and J usage is TRBJ1-5; D is possibly TRBD1 (6 bases). Trimming shortened V by 4 bases and J by 6 bases, and 16 bases separated the two germline ends. This CDR3 contains 15 residues.

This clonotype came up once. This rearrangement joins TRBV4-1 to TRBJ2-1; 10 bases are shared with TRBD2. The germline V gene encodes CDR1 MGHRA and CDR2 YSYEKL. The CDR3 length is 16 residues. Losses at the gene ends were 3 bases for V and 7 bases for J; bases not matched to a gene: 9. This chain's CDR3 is CASSQSLAGPGNEQFF. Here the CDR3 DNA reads TGCGCCAGCAGCCAGTCACTAGCGGGGCCGGGAAATGAGCAGTTCTTC.

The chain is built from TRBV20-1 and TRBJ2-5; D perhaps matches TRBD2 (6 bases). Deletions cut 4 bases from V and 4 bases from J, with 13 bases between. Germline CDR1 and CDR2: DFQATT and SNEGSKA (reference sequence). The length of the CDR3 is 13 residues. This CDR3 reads CSATGGLAETQYF. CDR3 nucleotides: TGCAGTGCTACAGGAGGGTTAGCAGAGACCCAGTACTTC.

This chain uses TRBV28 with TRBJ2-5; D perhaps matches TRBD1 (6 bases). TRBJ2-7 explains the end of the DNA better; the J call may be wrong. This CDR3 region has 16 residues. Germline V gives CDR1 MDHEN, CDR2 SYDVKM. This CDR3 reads CASSSSTGPSRYEQYF. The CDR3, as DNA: TGTGCCAGCAGTTCATCTACAGGGCCGAGTAGGTACGAGCAGTACTTC.

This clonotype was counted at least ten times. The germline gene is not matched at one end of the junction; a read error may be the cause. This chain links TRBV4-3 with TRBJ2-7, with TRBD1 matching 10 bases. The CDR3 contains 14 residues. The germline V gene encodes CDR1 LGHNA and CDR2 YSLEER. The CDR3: CASSPGQGAYEQYF. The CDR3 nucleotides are TGTGCCAGCAGCCCCGGACAGGGGGCCTACGAGCAGTACTTC.

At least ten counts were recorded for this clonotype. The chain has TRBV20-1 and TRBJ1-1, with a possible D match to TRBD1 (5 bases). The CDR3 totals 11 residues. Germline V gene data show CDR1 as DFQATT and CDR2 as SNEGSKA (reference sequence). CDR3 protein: CRGGVGTEAFF. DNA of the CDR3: TGCAGGGGGGGGGTCGGCACTGAAGCTTTCTTT.

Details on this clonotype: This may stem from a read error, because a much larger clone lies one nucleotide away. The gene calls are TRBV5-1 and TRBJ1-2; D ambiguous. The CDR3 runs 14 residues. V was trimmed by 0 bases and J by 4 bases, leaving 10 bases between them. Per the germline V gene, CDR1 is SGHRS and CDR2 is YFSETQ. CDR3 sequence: CASSLDQNCYGYTF. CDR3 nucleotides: TGCGCCAGCAGCTTGGACCAGAACTGCTATGGCTACACCTTC.

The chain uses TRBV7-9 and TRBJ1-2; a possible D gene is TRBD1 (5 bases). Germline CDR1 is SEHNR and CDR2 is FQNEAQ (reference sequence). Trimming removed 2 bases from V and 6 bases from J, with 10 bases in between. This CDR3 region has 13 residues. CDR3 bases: TGTGCCAGCAGCTTAAAGCAGGGTCATGGCTACACCTTC. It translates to CASSLKQGHGYTF.

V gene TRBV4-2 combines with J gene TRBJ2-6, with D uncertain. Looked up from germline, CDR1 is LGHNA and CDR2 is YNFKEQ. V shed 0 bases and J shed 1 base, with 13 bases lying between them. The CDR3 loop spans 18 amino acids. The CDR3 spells CASSQEFDATSGANVLTF. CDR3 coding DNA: TGTGCCAGCAGCCAAGAATTCGACGCTACTTCTGGGGCCAACGTCCTGACTTTC.

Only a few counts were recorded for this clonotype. The chain's CDR3 is CASSSRLAGLQETQYF. The CDR3 bases are TGTGCCAGCAGCTCCCGACTAGCGGGGCTCCAAGAGACCCAGTACTTC. V and J are TRBV7-9 and TRBJ2-5; 11 nucleotides match TRBD2. Trimming took 4 bases from V and 1 from J; bases not matched to a gene: 5. CDR1 SEHNR and CDR2 FQNEAQ come from the germline V gene (reference sequence). This CDR3 region has 16 residues.

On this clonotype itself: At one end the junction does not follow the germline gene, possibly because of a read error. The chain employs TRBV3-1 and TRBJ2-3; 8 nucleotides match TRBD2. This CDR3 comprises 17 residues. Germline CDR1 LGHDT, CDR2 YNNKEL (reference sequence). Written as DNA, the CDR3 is TGCGCCAGCAGCCCAGGGGTAGCGGGGCGTAGCACAGATACGCAGTATTTT. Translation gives CASSPGVAGRSTDTQYF.

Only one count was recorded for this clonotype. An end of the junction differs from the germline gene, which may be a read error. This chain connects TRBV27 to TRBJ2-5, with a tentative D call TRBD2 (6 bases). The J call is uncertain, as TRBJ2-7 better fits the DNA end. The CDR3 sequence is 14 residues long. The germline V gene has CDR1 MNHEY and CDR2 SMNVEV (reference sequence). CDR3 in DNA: TGTGCCGGCAGCCCTGGACGGACTACCTACGAGCAGTACTTC. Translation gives CAGSPGRTTYEQYF.

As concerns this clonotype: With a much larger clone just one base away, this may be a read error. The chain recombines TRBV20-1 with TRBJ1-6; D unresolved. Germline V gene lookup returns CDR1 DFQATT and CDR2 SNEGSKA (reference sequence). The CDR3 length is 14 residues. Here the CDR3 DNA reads TGCAGTGGAACCCCGAGGGTTGGTAATGCACCCCTCCACTTT. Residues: CSGTPRVGNAPLHF.

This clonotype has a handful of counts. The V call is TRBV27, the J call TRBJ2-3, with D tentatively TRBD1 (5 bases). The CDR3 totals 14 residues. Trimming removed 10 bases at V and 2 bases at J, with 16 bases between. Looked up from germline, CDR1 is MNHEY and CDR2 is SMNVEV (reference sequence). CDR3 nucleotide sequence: TGTGCCACGCAAGGGCAGGGTGACACAGATACGCAGTATTTT. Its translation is CATQGQGDTDTQYF.

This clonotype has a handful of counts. The CDR3 region is CASSVGRGEYNEQYF. The CDR3 nucleotides read TGTGCCAGCAGCGTAGGCAGGGGGGAGTACAATGAGCAGTACTTC. The rearrangement joins TRBV9 to TRBJ2-1, with a weak D call TRBD1 (7 bases). The J call may be in error: the DNA end matches TRBJ2-7 better. The CDR3 totals 15 residues. Per the germline V gene, CDR1 is SGDLS and CDR2 is YYNGEE.

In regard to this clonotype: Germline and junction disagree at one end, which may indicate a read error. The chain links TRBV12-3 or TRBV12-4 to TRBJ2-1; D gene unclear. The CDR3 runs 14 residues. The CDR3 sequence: CVSSRRHGMDEQFF. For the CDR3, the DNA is TGTGTCAGCAGTCGTCGACATGGAATGGATGAGCAGTTCTTC.

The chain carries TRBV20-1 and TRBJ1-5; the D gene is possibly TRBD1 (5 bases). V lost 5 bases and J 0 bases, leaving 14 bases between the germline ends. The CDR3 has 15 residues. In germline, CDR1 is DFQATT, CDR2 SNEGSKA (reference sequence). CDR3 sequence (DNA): TGCAGTGCTGGCCCCGGGGGGTATAGCAATCAGCCCCAGCATTTT. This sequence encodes CSAGPGGYSNQPQHF.

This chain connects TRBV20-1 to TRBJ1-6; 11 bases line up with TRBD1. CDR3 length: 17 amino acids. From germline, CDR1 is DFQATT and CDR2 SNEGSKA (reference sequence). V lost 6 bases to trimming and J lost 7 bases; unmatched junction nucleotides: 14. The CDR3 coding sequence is TGCAGTGCCGATCTGGACAGGGGGCGCGGGTGGAATTCACCCCTCCACTTT. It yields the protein CSADLDRGRGWNSPLHF.

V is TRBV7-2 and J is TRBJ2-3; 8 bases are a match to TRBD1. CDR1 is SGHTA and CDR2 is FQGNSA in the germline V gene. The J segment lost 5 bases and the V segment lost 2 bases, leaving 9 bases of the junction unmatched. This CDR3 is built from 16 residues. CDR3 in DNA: TGTGCCAGCAGCTTACACCGGGACAGGACAGGAGATACGCAGTATTTT. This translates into CASSLHRDRTGDTQYF.

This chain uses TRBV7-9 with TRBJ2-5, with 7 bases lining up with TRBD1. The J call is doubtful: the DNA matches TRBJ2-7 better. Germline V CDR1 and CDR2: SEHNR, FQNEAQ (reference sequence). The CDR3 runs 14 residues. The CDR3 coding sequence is TGTGCCAGCCGCATGGTAGGGGGCGTGGACGAGCAGTACTTC. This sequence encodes CASRMVGGVDEQYF.